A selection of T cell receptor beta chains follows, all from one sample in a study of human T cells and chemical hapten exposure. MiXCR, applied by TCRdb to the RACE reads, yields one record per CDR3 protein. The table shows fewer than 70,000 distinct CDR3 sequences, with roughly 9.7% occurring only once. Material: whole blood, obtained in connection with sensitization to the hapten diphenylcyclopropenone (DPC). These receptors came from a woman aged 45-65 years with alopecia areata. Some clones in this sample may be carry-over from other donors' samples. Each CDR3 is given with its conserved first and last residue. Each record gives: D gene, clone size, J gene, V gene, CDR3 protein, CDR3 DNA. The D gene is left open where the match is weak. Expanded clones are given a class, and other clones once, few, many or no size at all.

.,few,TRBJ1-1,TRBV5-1,CASSPQGGTEAFF,TGCGCCAGCAGCCCGCAGGGAGGCACTGAAGCTTTCTTT
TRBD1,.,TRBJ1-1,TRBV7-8,CASSGDSEAFF,TGTGCCAGCAGCGGGGACAGTGAAGCTTTCTTT
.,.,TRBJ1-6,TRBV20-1,CSARDPGADSFNSPLHF,TGCAGTGCTAGAGATCCGGGGGCCGATTCTTTTAATTCACCCCTCCACTTT
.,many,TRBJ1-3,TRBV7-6,CASSSSVWGRSSGNTIYF,TGTGCCAGCAGCTCCTCGGTTTGGGGAAGGAGTTCTGGAAACACCATATATTTT
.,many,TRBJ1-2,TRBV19,CASSIPGANYGYTF,TGTGCCAGTAGTATCCCCGGGGCCAACTATGGCTACACCTTC
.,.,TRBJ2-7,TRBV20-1,CSADSLYEQYF,TGCAGTGCCGACTCCTTATACGAGCAGTACTTC
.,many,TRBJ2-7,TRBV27,CASSSTPDTYSYEQYF,TGTGCCAGCAGTTCCACCCCGGACACGTACTCCTACGAGCAGTACTTC
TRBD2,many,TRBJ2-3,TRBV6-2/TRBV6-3,CASSPDGRAGDTQYF,TGTGCCAGCAGTCCCGACGGGAGGGCAGGAGATACGCAGTATTTT
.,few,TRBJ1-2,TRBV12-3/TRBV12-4,CASSLGQRDGYTF,TGTGCCAGCAGTTTAGGGCAGAGAGATGGCTACACCTTC
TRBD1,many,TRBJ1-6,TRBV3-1,CASSQTGDNSPLHF,TGTGCCAGCAGCCAAACAGGGGACAATTCACCCCTCCACTTT
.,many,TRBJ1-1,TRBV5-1,CASSPGVNTEAFF,TGCGCCAGCAGTCCTGGGGTGAACACTGAAGCTTTCTTT
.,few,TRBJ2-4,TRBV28,CASSDTLGQPLAKNIQYF,TGTGCCAGCAGCGACACATTAGGACAGCCACTAGCCAAAAACATTCAGTACTTC
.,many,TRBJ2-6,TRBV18,CASSPLDMSGANVLTF,TGTGCCAGCTCCCCACTAGATATGTCTGGGGCCAACGTCCTGACTTTC
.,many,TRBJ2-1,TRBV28,CASSLRVQQFF,TGTGCCAGCAGTTTGCGGGTACAGCAGTTCTTC
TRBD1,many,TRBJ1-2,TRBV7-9,CASSTPGQGYGYTF,TGTGCCAGCAGCACACCGGGACAGGGCTATGGCTACACCTTC
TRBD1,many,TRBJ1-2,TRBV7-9,CASSPSDRALYGYTF,TGTGCCAGCAGCCCCTCCGACAGGGCCTTATATGGCTACACCTTC
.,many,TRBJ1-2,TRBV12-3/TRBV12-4,CASSLQGYGYTF,TGTGCCAGCAGTTTACAGGGGTATGGCTACACCTTC
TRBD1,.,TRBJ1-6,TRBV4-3,CASSQDALQGAKYSPLHF,TGCGCCAGCAGCCAAGATGCGTTGCAGGGGGCGAAGTATTCACCCCTCCACTTT
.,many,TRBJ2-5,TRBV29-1,CSVDGRGSGETQYF,TGCAGCGTTGATGGTCGTGGGAGCGGGGAGACCCAGTACTTC
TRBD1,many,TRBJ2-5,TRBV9,CASSVGFAGTGDLGTQYF,TGTGCCAGCAGCGTAGGTTTTGCGGGGACAGGGGACTTGGGGACCCAGTACTTC
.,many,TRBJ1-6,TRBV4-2,CASSQATGVNSPLHF,TGTGCCAGCAGCCAAGCGACAGGAGTTAATTCACCCCTCCACTTT
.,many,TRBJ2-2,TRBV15,CATSRDGARKRTGELFF,TGTGCCACCAGCAGAGATGGCGCCAGGAAGAGGACCGGGGAGCTGTTTTTT
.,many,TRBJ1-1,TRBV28,CASSLPLGGSLEAFF,TGTGCCAGCAGTCTCCCCTTGGGGGGATCGTTAGAAGCTTTCTTT
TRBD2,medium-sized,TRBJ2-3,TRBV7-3,CASSSLAGGEDTQYF,TGTGCCAGCAGTTCTCTAGCGGGAGGTGAGGATACGCAGTATTTT
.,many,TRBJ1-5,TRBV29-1,CSVWGENQPQHF,TGCAGCGTCTGGGGGGAGAATCAGCCCCAGCATTTT
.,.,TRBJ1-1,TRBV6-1,CASSGTVGYSSTEAFF,TGTGCCAGCAGCGGGACTGTCGGTTATAGTAGCACTGAAGCTTTCTTT